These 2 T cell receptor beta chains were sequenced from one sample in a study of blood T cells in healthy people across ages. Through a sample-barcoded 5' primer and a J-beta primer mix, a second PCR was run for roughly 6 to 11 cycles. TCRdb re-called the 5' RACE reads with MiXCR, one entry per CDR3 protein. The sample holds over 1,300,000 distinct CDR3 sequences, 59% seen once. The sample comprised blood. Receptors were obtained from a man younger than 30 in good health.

CDR3 sequence reads: CASGLVLERWENIQYF. Written as DNA, the CDR3 is TGTGCTAGTGGTTTGGTTCTCGAGAGGTGGGAAAACATTCAGTACTTC. The rearrangement links TRBV12-5 to TRBJ2-4, with D hard to call. Trimming pared 0 bases from V and 5 bases from J, leaving 14 bases between. The germline V gene encodes CDR1 LGHNT and CDR2 FRNRAP. This CDR3 is 16 amino acids long.

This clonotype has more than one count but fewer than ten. For the CDR3, the DNA is TGTGCCAGCAGCGCCCGCCCGTACCGACCCAAAGACAATGAGCAGTTCTTC. Protein: CASSARPYRPKDNEQFF. V gene TRBV7-6 combines with J gene TRBJ2-1; D remains unclear. The CDR3 runs 17 residues. Germline values: CDR1 SGHVS, CDR2 FNYEAQ. The V end lost 5 bases, the J end lost 5 bases, and 22 bases lay between the germline ends.